The 27 T cell receptor beta chains listed next were all sequenced from one sample in a study of blood T cell repertoires in COVID-19. The protocol was immunoSEQ multiplex PCR, while the TCRdb copy is restricted to in-frame clones and leaves out a portion. The sample has around 120,000 clones, nearly 90% seen once. The specimen sequenced was peripheral blood. The origin of the receptors is a woman aged 60-70 years with COVID-19, enrolled during active disease.

This rearrangement joins TRBV4-2 to TRBJ2-7; TRBD2 matches 10 bases. V lost 2 bases, J lost 2 bases, and 3 bases stayed unmatched. Germline loops: CDR1 LGHNA, CDR2 YNFKEQ. The CDR3 is made up of 15 amino acids. The CDR3 sequence: CASSQTSGAAYEQYF. CDR3 sequence (DNA): TGTGCCAGCAGCCAAACTAGCGGGGCAGCCTACGAGCAGTACTTC.

This chain links TRBV4-1 with TRBJ2-5; 13 bases fit TRBD2. The trim removed 4 bases at V and 2 bases at J, leaving 1 base unmatched. The CDR3 spans 15 residues. CDR1 is MGHRA, CDR2 YSYEKL, per germline. The chain's CDR3 is CASSRGLAGQETQYF. The CDR3 DNA sequence: TGCGCCAGCAGCCGGGGACTAGCGGGGCAAGAGACCCAGTACTTC.

The chain couples TRBV3-1 (or the pseudogene TRBV3-2) to TRBJ2-3; a possible D gene is TRBD1 (6 bases). The V end was cut by 4 bases, the J end by 4 bases, with 12 bases between. Looked up from germline, CDR1 is LGHDT and CDR2 is YNNKEL (reference sequence). The CDR3 runs 14 residues. The CDR3 here is CASSRSRGPDTQYF. DNA of the CDR3: TGTGCCAGCAGCCGTTCCAGGGGCCCAGATACGCAGTATTTT.

This clone was seen once. The chain is built from TRBV6-5 and TRBJ1-1; 8 nucleotides align to TRBD1. Germline lookup yields CDR1 MNHEY and CDR2 SVGAGI. Trimming cost V 10 bases and J 5 bases; bases outside gene matches: 12. CDR3 length equals 14 residues. CDR3 residues: CAISPDRDLTEAFF. DNA for the CDR3: TGTGCCATCAGCCCGGACAGGGATTTGACTGAAGCTTTCTTT.

This clone was seen just once. V and J are TRBV2 and TRBJ2-3; 9 nucleotides align to TRBD1. Germline V CDR1 and CDR2: SNHLY, FYNNEI. Trimming cost V 6 bases and J 6 bases; bases outside gene matches: 16. The CDR3 runs 17 residues. CDR3 in amino acids: CASSDSAGTGHRDTQYF. CDR3 DNA: TGTGCCAGCAGCGATAGTGCCGGGACAGGGCATAGGGATACGCAGTATTTT.

This sequence joins TRBV5-1 and TRBJ1-2; 7 nucleotides align to TRBD1. This CDR3 is 16 amino acids long. Trimming at V came to 0 bases and at J to 5 bases, leaving 10 bases not matched to a gene. Germline V lookup: CDR1 SGHRS, CDR2 YFSETQ. For the CDR3, the DNA is TGCGCCAGCAGCTTGGCCCGGCAGGGGGTCGATTATGGCTACACCTTC. Translation gives CASSLARQGVDYGYTF.

The chain is built from TRBV21-1 and TRBJ1-2. TRBV21-1 is assigned pseudogene status. The CDR3 sequence is 14 residues long. CDR3 sequence: CASSRLLDFYGYTF. CDR3 nucleotide sequence: TGTGCCAGCAGCAGGTTACTGGACTTCTATGGCTACACCTTC.

This chain connects TRBV13 to TRBJ2-1; TRBD2 matches 10 bases. V was clipped by 5 bases and J by 9 bases; unmatched bases: 13. The CDR3 is 16 amino acids. Germline V gene sequence: CDR1 PRHDT, CDR2 FYEKMQ (reference sequence). The CDR3 DNA is TGTGCCAGCAGCCCCCGGACTAGCGGACCAGCAAGTGAGCAGTTCTTC. Amino acids: CASSPRTSGPASEQFF.

This rearrangement joins TRBV4-3 to TRBJ1-2; 8 nucleotides align to TRBD1. Germline CDR1 LGHNA, CDR2 YSLEER. Trimming cost V 0 bases and J 4 bases; bases outside gene matches: 7. The CDR3 has 16 residues. This CDR3 is CASSQDAAGGSYGYTF. CDR3 DNA sequence: TGCGCCAGCAGCCAAGATGCGGCAGGGGGCTCCTATGGCTACACCTTC.

The V call is TRBV5-4, the J call TRBJ2-5; 16 bases fit TRBD2. This CDR3 spans 18 amino acids. Germline values: CDR1 SGHNT, CDR2 YYREEE (reference sequence). Trimming removed 4 bases from V and 4 bases from J; junction bases left unmatched: 10. CDR3 bases: TGTGCCAGCAGCCAGGGACTAGCGGGGGGGCCCAGGCGAGAGACCCAGTACTTC. This gives the protein CASSQGLAGGPRRETQYF.

This sequence joins TRBV4-3 and TRBJ1-2; no reliable D call. CDR3 length equals 15 residues. Germline CDR1 and CDR2: LGHNA and YSLEER. V gave up 7 bases and J gave up 0 bases, with 15 bases separating them. CDR3 coding DNA: TGCGCCAGCACTCAGACTCAGCCGACTAACTATGGCTACACCTTC. Its protein product is CASTQTQPTNYGYTF.

Details on this clone: The same CDR3 arises from other DNA sequences in this sample as well. The rearrangement uses TRBV5-1 and TRBJ1-1; TRBD1 agrees at 7 bases. CDR3 length: 14 residues. Looked up from germline, CDR1 is SGHRS and CDR2 is YFSETQ. After removal of 4 bases from V and 2 bases from J, the junction contained 5 bases not matched to a gene. The CDR3 reads CASSPWTGNTEAFF. The CDR3, as DNA: TGCGCCAGCAGCCCCTGGACAGGAAACACTGAAGCTTTCTTT.

The chain recombines TRBV6-5 with TRBJ1-4, with 7 positions matching TRBD1. With 6 bases clipped from V and 7 bases from J, the junction kept 8 bases outside the gene matches. Looked up from germline, CDR1 is MNHEY and CDR2 is SVGAGI. CDR3 length: 14 residues. Here the CDR3 DNA reads TGTGCCAGCAGCCTCGACAGGGATCTTGAAAAACTGTTTTTT. Its protein product is CASSLDRDLEKLFF.

Here the CDR3 reads CASSQRFNWGAGGNYEQYF. The CDR3 DNA sequence: TGCGCCAGCAGCCAGAGGTTTAACTGGGGGGCAGGGGGCAACTACGAGCAGTACTTC. The chain joins TRBV4-1 to TRBJ2-7, with TRBD1 matching over 8 bases. V shed 3 bases and J 3 bases; nucleotides not matched to a gene: 19. The CDR3 length is 19 residues. Germline V CDR1 and CDR2: MGHRA, YSYEKL.

The chain combines TRBV27 with TRBJ1-1; no reliable D call. Germline CDR1 MNHEY, CDR2 SMNVEV (reference sequence). Trimming took 5 bases from V and 1 from J, leaving 11 bases between them. The CDR3 totals 14 residues. CDR3 residues: CASSPTMGNTEAFF. In nucleotides, the CDR3 is TGTGCCAGCAGTCCAACTATGGGGAACACTGAAGCTTTCTTT.

This chain joins TRBV19 and TRBJ1-5, with no clear D. The CDR3 covers 13 residues. Germline V lookup: CDR1 LNHDA, CDR2 SQIVND (reference sequence). V lost 5 bases, J lost 5 bases, and 10 bases lay in between. The CDR3 sequence is CASSAGRHQPQHF. In nucleotides, the CDR3 is TGTGCCAGTAGTGCTGGGAGACATCAGCCCCAGCATTTT.

This CDR3 reads CASSQDHGIRGGYTF. Here the CDR3 DNA reads TGCGCCAGCAGCCAAGATCATGGGATCCGGGGAGGCTACACCTTC. The chain carries TRBV4-1 and TRBJ1-2; D gene ambiguous. There are 15 residues in the CDR3. Germline-derived CDR1 and CDR2 are MGHRA and YSYEKL. V shed 0 bases and J shed 8 bases, with 16 bases lying between them.

V usage is TRBV19 and J usage is TRBJ2-3, with TRBD2 matching over 16 bases. The J segment lost 6 bases and the V segment lost 11 bases, leaving 8 bases of the junction unmatched. The germline gives CDR1 LNHDA, CDR2 SQIVND (reference sequence). The CDR3 extends over 15 amino acids. CDR3 DNA: TGTGCCGCTGGGACTAGCGGGGGGGCCAGGGATACGCAGTATTTT. Translated, it gives CAAGTSGGARDTQYF.

The chain employs TRBV9 and TRBJ2-5, with 12 bases lining up with TRBD2. The CDR3 is 14 residues long. With 6 bases clipped from V and 5 bases from J, the junction kept 5 bases outside the gene matches. The germline V gene has CDR1 SGDLS and CDR2 YYNGEE. CDR3 region: CASTSGGAVETQYF. The DNA for the CDR3 is TGTGCCAGCACTAGCGGGGGGGCAGTGGAGACCCAGTACTTC.

V and J are TRBV7-2 and TRBJ1-1; D call uncertain. V was trimmed by 2 bases and J by 2 bases, leaving 9 bases between them. This CDR3 contains 14 residues. CDR1 SGHTA and CDR2 FQGNSA come from the germline V gene. The CDR3 reads CASSLYTTNTEAFF. CDR3 in DNA: TGTGCCAGCAGCTTATACACGACTAACACTGAAGCTTTCTTT.

V usage is TRBV5-4 and J usage is TRBJ1-2, with D possibly being TRBD1 (5 bases). The CDR3 spans 14 residues. Germline V lookup: CDR1 SGHNT, CDR2 YYREEE (reference sequence). With 4 bases removed from V and 3 bases from J, the gap between germline ends came to 13 bases. CDR3 sequence (DNA): TGTGCCAGCAGCCAGGGCGGGACGGACTATGGCTACACCTTC. It is translated as CASSQGGTDYGYTF.

This clone was observed once. The chain recombines TRBV25-1 with TRBJ2-5; D not certain. Trimming left V 5 bases short and J 4 bases short, with 11 bases between. Germline CDR1 and CDR2: MGHDK and SYGVNS. This CDR3 contains 13 residues. The CDR3 region has the DNA TGTGCCAGCAGTAGGCGGTCCGGAGAGACCCAGTACTTC. It specifies CASSRRSGETQYF. Combining the CDR3 with reference TRBV25-1 and TRBJ2-5 gives the whole variable domain EADIYQTPRYLVIGTGKKITLECSQTMGHDKMYWYQQDPGMELHLIHYSYGVNSTEKGDLSSESTVSRIRTEHFPLTLESARPSHTSQYLCASSRRSGETQYFGPGTRLLVL.

The chain links TRBV15 to TRBJ1-1, with 7 bases matching TRBD1. The germline V gene has CDR1 LNHNV and CDR2 YYDKDF (reference sequence). V lost 4 bases, J lost 4 bases, and 6 bases stayed unmatched. The CDR3 runs to 14 residues. DNA for the CDR3: TGTGCCACCAGCATCCGTACAGGGGTCACTGAAGCTTTCTTT. Its translation is CATSIRTGVTEAFF. The full variable domain, its missing parts supplied by reference TRBV15 and TRBJ1-1, is DAMVIQNPRYQVTQFGKPVTLSCSQTLNHNVMYWYQQKSSQAPKLLFHYYDKDFNNEADTPDNFQSRRPNTSFCFLDIRSPGLGDTAMYLCATSIRTGVTEAFFGQGTRLTVV.

V gene TRBV5-4 combines with J gene TRBJ1-1, with 10 nucleotides matching TRBD1. V dropped 4 bases and J dropped 0; count of bases not matched to a gene: 6. The CDR3 is 16 amino acids. Looked up from germline, CDR1 is SGHNT and CDR2 is YYREEE (reference sequence). CDR3 sequence reads: CASSRTGGGLNTEAFF. The CDR3 region has the DNA TGTGCCAGCAGCCGGACAGGGGGAGGGTTGAACACTGAAGCTTTCTTT.

The chain couples TRBV30 to TRBJ1-1, with D tentatively TRBD1 (6 bases). CDR1 is GTSNPN and CDR2 is SVGIG in the germline V gene (reference sequence). Trimming stripped 3 bases from V and 0 bases from J, with 11 bases between. This CDR3 region has 14 residues. CDR3 DNA: TGTGCCTGGAGAGGACAGATCATGAACACTGAAGCTTTCTTT. Protein: CAWRGQIMNTEAFF.

The V and J genes are TRBV7-6 and TRBJ2-7, with 12 bases aligning to TRBD1. J lost 6 bases, V lost 0 bases, and 3 bases had no gene match. The CDR3 sequence is 15 residues long. Germline CDR1 reads SGHVS; CDR2 reads FNYEAQ. The CDR3 DNA is TGTGCCAGCAGCTTAGCGGGGACAGGGGGCGGCGAGCAGTACTTC. It specifies CASSLAGTGGGEQYF.

Here the CDR3 reads CASSLDNGLQHF. The CDR3 coding sequence is TGTGCCAGCAGCTTAGATAACGGTCTCCAGCATTTT. The rearrangement uses TRBV7-2 and TRBJ1-5; D is undetermined. The CDR3 sequence is 12 residues long. Trimming removed 1 base at V and 12 bases at J, with 10 bases between. Germline values: CDR1 SGHTA, CDR2 FQGNSA.